This T cell receptor beta chain was sequenced in a study of OX40 agonist ivuxolimab in advanced cancers. Describing the broader study: Ivuxolimab was an agonistic, fully human IgG2 monoclonal antibody directed against OX40 (CD134), a costimulatory receptor. Intravenous ivuxolimab was administered to patients every 2 weeks at six dose levels: 0.01, 0.1, 0.3, 1.5, 3 and 10 mg/kg. In the dose-escalation cohort, 82.7% of patients were male, and the mean age was approximately 60 years, with a range of roughly 20 to 79. Partial responses occurred in three dose-escalation patients, of whom one had hepatocellular carcinoma and two had cutaneous melanoma. Of the roughly 54 patients in dose escalation, some 19 had hepatocellular carcinoma, about 15 had melanoma, 9 had renal cell carcinoma and 9 had head and neck cancer. The paper reports the monotherapy dose-escalation portion (N of about 54 patients) of the phase I ivuxolimab trial. The point of sequencing TCRbeta in the periphery was to test whether ivuxolimab changed TCR sequence diversity and drove clonal T-cell expansion. Prior anti-PD-1, anti-PD-L1 or anti-CTLA-4 therapy was permitted, and checkpoint inhibitors had been received by around 40% of dose-escalation patients. What the work shows at the level of the full study, not this receptor alone: The antigen specificity of the clonally expanded peripheral T cells was not determined. On average, CD8+ T cells showed more expanded clones than CD4+ T cells after ivuxolimab. At doses from 0.1 to 3.0 mg/kg, clonal expansion was seen in both CD4+ and CD8+ blood T cells between baseline and week 6. Low levels of normalized T-cell clonal expansion were also seen in some patients who did not respond. In the 0.1-3.0 mg/kg groups, partial responders were among the patients with the lowest normalized peripheral clonal expansion, particularly in CD8+ T cells.

Turning to this clone: No antigen is known for it. Nothing much larger sits one base from this clone, and base qualities are not available.

To sequence the TCRbeta CDR3 region, genomic DNA was isolated from the sorted cells. TCRbeta CDR3 regions were sequenced using the immunoSEQ Assay. The table was pulled from immuneACCESS by TCRdb, which kept in-frame rearrangements only. Such tables lose some clones; where checked, under half of the loss comes from unresolved V genes, and the rest has no known cause. A total of tens of thousands of clones appear in this sample, 90% to 95% of them only once. The biggest ten clones account for more than 0.3% of the sample. Patients with autoimmune disease history or receiving systemic immunosuppression were excluded from the trial. In every dose cohort, peripheral blood was drawn for TCR sequencing at baseline, cycle 4 day 1, and cycle 7 day 1. The samples were drawn from a first-in-human, open-label, multicenter phase I dose-escalation trial of ivuxolimab. Adults with locally advanced or metastatic melanoma, renal cell carcinoma, hepatocellular carcinoma or head and neck squamous cell carcinoma were enrolled in the trial. CD4+ and CD8+ T cells were sorted separately from peripheral blood before TCR sequencing.

Here the sequenced sample was CD4+ or CD8+ T cells sorted from blood, taken in a trial of the OX40 agonist ivuxolimab. The receptor was derived from an adult with an advanced solid tumor such as melanoma, head and neck, liver or kidney cancer.

The DNA sequence follows: TGTGCCAGCAGCACGGAAACCGGGGAGCAGTACTTC. This sequence encodes CASSTETGEQYF. This chain is built from TRBV7-9 and TRBJ2-7, with the D gene not clear enough to name. Spanning cysteine to phenylalanine, the CDR3 consists of 12 amino acids. Only the CDR3 part of the read is kept: 36 bases, read in frame from the first base. Trimming takes 5 bases from V and 7 bases from J, and the germline ends sit 12 bases apart. Reading the germline V gene (reference sequence) gives CDR1 SEHNR and CDR2 FQNEAQ.